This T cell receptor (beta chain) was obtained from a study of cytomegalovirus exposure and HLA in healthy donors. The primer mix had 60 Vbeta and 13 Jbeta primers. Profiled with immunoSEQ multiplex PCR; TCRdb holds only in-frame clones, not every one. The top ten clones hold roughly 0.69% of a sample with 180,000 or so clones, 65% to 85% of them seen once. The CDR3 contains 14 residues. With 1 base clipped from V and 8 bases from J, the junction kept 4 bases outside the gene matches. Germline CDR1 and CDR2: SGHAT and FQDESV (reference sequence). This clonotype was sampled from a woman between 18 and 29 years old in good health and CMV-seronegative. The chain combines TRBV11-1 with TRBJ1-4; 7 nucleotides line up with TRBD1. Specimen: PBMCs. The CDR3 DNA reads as TGTGCCAGCAGCTTAGACAGGGGAGGCGAAAAACTGTTTTTT. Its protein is CASSLDRGGEKLFF.